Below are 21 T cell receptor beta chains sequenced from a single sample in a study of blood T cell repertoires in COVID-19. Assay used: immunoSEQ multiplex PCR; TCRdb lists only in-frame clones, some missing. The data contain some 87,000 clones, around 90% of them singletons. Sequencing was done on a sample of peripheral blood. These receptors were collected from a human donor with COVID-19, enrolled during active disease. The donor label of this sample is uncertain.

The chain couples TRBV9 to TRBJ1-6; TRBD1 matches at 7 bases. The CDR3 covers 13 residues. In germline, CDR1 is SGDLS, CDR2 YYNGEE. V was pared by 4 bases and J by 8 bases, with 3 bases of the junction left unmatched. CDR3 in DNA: TGTGCCAGCAGCCTGGGACAGCATTCACCCCTCCACTTT. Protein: CASSLGQHSPLHF.

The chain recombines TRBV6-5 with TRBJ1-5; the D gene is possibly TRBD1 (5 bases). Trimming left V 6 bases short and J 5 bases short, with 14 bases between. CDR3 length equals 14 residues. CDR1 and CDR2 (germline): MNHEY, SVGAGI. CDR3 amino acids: CASRLPGLHQPQHF. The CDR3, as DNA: TGTGCCAGCAGACTACCAGGGCTGCATCAGCCCCAGCATTTT.

The CDR3 DNA reads as TGTGCCAGCAGTCCAGGGTGGACTAGCGGGAGAGAATTCCAAGAGACCCAGTACTTC. This translates into CASSPGWTSGREFQETQYF. The chain is built from TRBV27 and TRBJ2-5; 13 nucleotides match TRBD2. Germline assignment: CDR1 MNHEY and CDR2 SMNVEV (reference sequence). Trimming at V came to 5 bases and at J to 1 base, leaving 13 bases not matched to a gene. The CDR3 consists of 19 residues.

CDR3 loop: CASSESAGQGPNEQFF. In nucleotides, the CDR3 is TGTGCCAGCAGTGAATCAGCGGGACAGGGTCCCAATGAGCAGTTCTTC. The chain links TRBV25-1 to TRBJ2-1, with 9 bases fitting TRBD1. The CDR3 has 16 residues. The germline gives CDR1 MGHDK, CDR2 SYGVNS. V was clipped by 1 base and J by 6 bases; unmatched bases: 7.

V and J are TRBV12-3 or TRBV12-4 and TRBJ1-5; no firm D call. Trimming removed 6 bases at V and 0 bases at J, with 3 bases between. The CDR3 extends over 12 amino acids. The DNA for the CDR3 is TGTGCCAGCAGCTATAGCAATCAGCCCCAGCATTTT. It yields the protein CASSYSNQPQHF.

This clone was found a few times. The CDR3 nucleotides are TGTGCCAGCAGGGGTCAACTAAGCTCCTATAATTCACCCCTCCACTTT. Protein: CASRGQLSSYNSPLHF. V is TRBV25-1 and J is TRBJ1-6; D not resolved. Germline CDR1 and CDR2: MGHDK and SYGVNS. CDR3 length: 16 residues. Trimming pared 6 bases from V and 0 bases from J, leaving 12 bases between.

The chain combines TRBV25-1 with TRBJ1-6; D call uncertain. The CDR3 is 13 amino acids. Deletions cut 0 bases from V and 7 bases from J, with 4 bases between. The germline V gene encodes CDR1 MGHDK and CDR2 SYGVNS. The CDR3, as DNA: TGTGCCAGCAGTGAATACCGGAATTCACCCCTCCACTTT. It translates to CASSEYRNSPLHF.

In nucleotides, the CDR3 is TGTGCCAGCAGCAGAATGGGGGGGACAGATACGCAGTATTTT. Its translation: CASSRMGGTDTQYF. V is TRBV27 and J is TRBJ2-3; 7 nucleotides line up with TRBD2. The V gene's germline CDR1 is MNHEY and CDR2 SMNVEV (reference sequence). V shed 6 bases, J shed 3 bases, and the junction held 6 bases outside the gene matches. This CDR3 is built from 14 residues.

CDR3 residues: CASLLSSGGAGEQFF. Written as DNA, the CDR3 is TGCGCCAGCCTCTTATCGAGCGGGGGGGCTGGTGAGCAGTTCTTC. The V call is TRBV5-1, the J call TRBJ2-1, with 10 bases identical to TRBD2. V shed 7 bases, J shed 9 bases, and the junction held 13 bases outside the gene matches. Germline V gives CDR1 SGHRS, CDR2 YFSETQ. This CDR3 region has 15 residues.

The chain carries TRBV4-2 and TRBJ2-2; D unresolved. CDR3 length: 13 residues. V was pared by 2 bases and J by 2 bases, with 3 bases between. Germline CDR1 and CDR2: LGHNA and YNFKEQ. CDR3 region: CASSQLNTGELFF. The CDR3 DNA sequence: TGTGCCAGCAGCCAACTTAACACCGGGGAGCTGTTTTTT.

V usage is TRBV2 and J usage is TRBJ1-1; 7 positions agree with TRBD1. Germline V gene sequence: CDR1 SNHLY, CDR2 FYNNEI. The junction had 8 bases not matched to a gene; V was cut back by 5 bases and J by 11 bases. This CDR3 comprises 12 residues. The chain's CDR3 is CASSINRDSAFF. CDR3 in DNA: TGTGCCAGCAGTATCAACAGGGACAGTGCTTTCTTT.

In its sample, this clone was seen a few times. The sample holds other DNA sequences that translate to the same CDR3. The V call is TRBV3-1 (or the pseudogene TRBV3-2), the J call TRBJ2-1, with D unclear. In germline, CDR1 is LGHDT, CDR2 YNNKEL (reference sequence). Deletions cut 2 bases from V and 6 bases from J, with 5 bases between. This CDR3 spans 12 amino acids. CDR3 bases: TGTGCCAGCAGCCAATCAGTCAATGAGCAGTTCTTC. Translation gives CASSQSVNEQFF.

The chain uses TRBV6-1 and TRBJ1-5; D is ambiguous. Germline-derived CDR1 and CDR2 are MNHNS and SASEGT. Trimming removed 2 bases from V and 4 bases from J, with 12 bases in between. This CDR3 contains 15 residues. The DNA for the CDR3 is TGTGCCAGCAGTGAAATGCGACTCGGAAATCAGCCCCAGCATTTT. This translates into CASSEMRLGNQPQHF.

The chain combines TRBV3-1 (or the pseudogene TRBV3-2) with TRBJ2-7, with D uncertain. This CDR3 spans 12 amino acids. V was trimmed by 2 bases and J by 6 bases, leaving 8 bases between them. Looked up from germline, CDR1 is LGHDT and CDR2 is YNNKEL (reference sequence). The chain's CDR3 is CASSQRLGEQYF. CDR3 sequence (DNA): TGTGCCAGCAGCCAAAGACTGGGCGAGCAGTACTTC.

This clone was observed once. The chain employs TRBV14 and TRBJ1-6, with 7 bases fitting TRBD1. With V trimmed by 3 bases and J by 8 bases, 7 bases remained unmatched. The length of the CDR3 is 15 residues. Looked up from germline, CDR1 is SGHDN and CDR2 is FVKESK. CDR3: CASSQTGFLYSPLHF. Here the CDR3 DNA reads TGTGCCAGCAGCCAGACAGGGTTTCTTTATTCACCCCTCCACTTT.

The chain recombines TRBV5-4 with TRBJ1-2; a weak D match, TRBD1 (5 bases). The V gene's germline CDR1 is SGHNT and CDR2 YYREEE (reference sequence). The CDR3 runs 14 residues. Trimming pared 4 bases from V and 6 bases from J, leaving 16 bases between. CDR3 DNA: TGTGCCAGCAGCGGCAGACAAGGGGAGGATGGCTACACCTTC. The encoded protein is CASSGRQGEDGYTF.

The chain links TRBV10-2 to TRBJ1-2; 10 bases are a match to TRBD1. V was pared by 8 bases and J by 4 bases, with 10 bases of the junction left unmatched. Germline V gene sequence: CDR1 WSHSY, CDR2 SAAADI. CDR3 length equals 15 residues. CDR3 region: CASSARDRGGYGYTF. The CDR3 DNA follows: TGCGCCAGCTCAGCCCGGGACAGGGGAGGCTATGGCTACACCTTC.

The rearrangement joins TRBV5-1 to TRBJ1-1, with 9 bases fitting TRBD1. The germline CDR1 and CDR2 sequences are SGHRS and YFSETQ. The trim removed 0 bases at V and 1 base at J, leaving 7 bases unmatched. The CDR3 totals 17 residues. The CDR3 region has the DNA TGCGCCAGCAGCTTGGAACAGGGGGCGTTAAGGAACACTGAAGCTTTCTTT. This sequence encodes CASSLEQGALRNTEAFF. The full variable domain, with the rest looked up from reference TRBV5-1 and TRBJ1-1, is KAGVTQTPRYLIKTRGQQVTLSCSPISGHRSVSWYQQTPGQGLQFLFEYFSETQRNKGNFPGRFSGRQFSNSRSEMNVSTLELGDSALYLCASSLEQGALRNTEAFFGQGTRLTVV.

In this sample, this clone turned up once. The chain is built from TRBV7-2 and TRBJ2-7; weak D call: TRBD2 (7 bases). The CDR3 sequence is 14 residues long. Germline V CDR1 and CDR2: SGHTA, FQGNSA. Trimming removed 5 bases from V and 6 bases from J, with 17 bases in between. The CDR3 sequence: CASSPGSGGREQYF. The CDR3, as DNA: TGTGCCAGCAGCCCCGGTTCCGGGGGGCGCGAGCAGTACTTC.

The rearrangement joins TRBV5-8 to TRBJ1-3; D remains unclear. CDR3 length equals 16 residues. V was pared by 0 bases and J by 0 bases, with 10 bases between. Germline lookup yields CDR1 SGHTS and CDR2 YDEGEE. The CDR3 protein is CASSLGWNSSGNTIYF. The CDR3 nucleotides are TGTGCCAGCAGCTTGGGGTGGAACAGCTCTGGAAACACCATATATTTT. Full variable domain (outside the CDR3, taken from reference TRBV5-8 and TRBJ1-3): EAGVTQSPTHLIKTRGQQATLRCSPISGHTSVYWYQQALGLGLQFLLWYDEGEERNRGNFPPRFSGRQFPNYSSELNVNALELEDSALYLCASSLGWNSSGNTIYFGEGSWLTVV.

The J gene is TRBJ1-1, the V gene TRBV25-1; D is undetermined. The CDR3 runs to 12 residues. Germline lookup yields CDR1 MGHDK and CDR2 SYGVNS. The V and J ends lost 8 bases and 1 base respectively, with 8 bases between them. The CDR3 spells CASQKQNTEAFF. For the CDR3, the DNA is TGTGCCAGCCAGAAACAGAACACTGAAGCTTTCTTT.